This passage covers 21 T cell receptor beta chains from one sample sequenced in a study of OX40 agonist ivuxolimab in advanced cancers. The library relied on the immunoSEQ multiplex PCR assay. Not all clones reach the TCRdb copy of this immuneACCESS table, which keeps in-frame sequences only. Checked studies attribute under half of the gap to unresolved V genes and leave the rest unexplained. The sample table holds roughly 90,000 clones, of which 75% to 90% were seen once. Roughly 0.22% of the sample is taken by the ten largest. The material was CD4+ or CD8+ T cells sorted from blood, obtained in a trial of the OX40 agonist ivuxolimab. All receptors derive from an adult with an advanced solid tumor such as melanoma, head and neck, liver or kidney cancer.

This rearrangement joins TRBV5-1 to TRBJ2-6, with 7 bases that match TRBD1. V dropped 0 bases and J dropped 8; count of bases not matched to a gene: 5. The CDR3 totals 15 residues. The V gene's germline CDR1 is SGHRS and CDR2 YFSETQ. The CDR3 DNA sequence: TGCGCCAGCAGCTTGGCCGGGACAGTCACCAACGTCCTGACTTTC. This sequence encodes CASSLAGTVTNVLTF.

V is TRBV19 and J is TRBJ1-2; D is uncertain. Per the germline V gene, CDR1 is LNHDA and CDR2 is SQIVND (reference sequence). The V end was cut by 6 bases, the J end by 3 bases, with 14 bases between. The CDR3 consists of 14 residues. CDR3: CASSPGGRDYGYTF. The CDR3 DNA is TGTGCCAGTAGCCCCGGAGGACGAGACTATGGCTACACCTTC.

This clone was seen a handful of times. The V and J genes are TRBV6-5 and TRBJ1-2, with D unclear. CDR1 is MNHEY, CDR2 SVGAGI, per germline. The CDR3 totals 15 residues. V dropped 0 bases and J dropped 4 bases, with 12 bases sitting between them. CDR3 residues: CASSYSGRRGYGYTF. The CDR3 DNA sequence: TGTGCCAGCAGTTACTCCGGGAGACGGGGCTATGGCTACACCTTC.

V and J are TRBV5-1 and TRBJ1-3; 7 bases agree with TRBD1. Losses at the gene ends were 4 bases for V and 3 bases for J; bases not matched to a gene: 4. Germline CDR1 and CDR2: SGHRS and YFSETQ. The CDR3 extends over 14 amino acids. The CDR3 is CASSLRDSGNTIYF. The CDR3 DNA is TGCGCCAGCAGCCTCCGGGACAGTGGAAACACCATATATTTT.

This CDR3 reads CASSFTTGQTYEQYF. The CDR3 coding sequence is TGTGCCAGCAGCTTTACGACGGGACAGACCTACGAGCAGTACTTC. The chain employs TRBV7-2 and TRBJ2-7; 7 nucleotides align to TRBD1. Per germline, CDR1 SGHTA and CDR2 FQGNSA. The CDR3 runs 15 residues. Trimming removed 3 bases from V and 2 bases from J; junction bases left unmatched: 7.

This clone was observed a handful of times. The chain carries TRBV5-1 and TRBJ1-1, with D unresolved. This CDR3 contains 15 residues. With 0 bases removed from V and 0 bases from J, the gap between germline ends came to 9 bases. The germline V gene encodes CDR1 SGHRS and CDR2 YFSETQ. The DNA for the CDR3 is TGCGCCAGCAGCTTGGGAACAGCCATGAACACTGAAGCTTTCTTT. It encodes CASSLGTAMNTEAFF.

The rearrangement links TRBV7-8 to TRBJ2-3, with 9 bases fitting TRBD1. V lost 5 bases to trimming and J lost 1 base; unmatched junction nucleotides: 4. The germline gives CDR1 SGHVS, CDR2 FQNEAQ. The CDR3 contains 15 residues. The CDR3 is CASSDRTGGTDTQYF. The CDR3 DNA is TGTGCCAGCAGCGACCGGACAGGGGGCACAGATACGCAGTATTTT. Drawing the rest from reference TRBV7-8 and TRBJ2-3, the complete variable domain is GAGVSQSPRYKVAKRGQDVALRCDPISGHVSLFWYQQALGQGPEFLTYFQNEAQLDKSGLPSDRFFAERPEGSVSTLKIQRTQQEDSAVYLCASSDRTGGTDTQYFGPGTRLTVL.

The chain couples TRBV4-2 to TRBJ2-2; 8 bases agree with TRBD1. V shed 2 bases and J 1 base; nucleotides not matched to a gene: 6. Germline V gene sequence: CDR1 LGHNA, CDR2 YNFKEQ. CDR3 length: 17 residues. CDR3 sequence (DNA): TGTGCCAGCAGCCAACCCCCAGGACAGGGGAACACCGGGGAGCTGTTTTTT. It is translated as CASSQPPGQGNTGELFF.

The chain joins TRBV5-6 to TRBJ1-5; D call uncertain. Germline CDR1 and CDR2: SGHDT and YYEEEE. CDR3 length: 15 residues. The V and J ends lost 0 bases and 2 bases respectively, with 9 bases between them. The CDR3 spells CASSLGAGGNQPQHF. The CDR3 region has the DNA TGTGCCAGCAGCTTGGGTGCGGGTGGCAATCAGCCCCAGCATTTT.

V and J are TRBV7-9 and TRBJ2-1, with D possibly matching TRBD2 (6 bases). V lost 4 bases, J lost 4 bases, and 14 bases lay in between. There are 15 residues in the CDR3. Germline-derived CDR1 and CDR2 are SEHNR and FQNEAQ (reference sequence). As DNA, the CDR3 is TGTGCCAGCAGCTCCCCCGGGACTGTATACAATGAGCAGTTCTTC. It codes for CASSSPGTVYNEQFF.

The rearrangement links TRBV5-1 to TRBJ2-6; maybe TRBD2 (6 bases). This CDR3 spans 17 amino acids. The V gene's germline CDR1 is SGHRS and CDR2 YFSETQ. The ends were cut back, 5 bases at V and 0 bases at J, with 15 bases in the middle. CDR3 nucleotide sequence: TGCGCCAGCAGTGTAAGGGCGGGGAGCTCTGGGGCCAACGTCCTGACTTTC. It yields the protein CASSVRAGSSGANVLTF.

For the CDR3, the DNA is TGTGCCAGCAGTGAGCTCGGGGGCGGGGAGACCCAGTACTTC. This gives the protein CASSELGGGETQYF. The chain has TRBV25-1 and TRBJ2-5; D is tentatively TRBD1 or TRBD2 (6 bases each). The CDR3 loop spans 14 amino acids. Trimming removed 3 bases at V and 5 bases at J, with 13 bases between. Germline CDR1 is MGHDK and CDR2 is SYGVNS. Full variable domain (outside the CDR3, taken from reference TRBV25-1 and TRBJ2-5): EADIYQTPRYLVIGTGKKITLECSQTMGHDKMYWYQQDPGMELHLIHYSYGVNSTEKGDLSSESTVSRIRTEHFPLTLESARPSHTSQYLCASSELGGGETQYFGPGTRLLVL.

CDR3 in amino acids: CASSPDSHEQYV. The CDR3 DNA is TGTGCCAGCAGCCCGGACAGCCACGAGCAGTACGTC. J is TRBJ2-7 and V is TRBV7-9; D is possibly TRBD1 (6 bases). The length of the CDR3 is 12 residues. Trimming shortened V by 5 bases and J by 5 bases, and 10 bases separated the two germline ends. Germline V gene data show CDR1 as SEHNR and CDR2 as FQNEAQ (reference sequence).

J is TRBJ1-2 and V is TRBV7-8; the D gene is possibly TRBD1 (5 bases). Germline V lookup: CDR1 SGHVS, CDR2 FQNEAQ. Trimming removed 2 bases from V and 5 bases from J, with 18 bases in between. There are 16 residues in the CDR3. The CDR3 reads CASSLTPAGEEYGYTF. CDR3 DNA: TGTGCCAGCAGCTTAACCCCCGCGGGGGAGGAATATGGCTACACCTTC. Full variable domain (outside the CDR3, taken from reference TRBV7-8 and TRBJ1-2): GAGVSQSPRYKVAKRGQDVALRCDPISGHVSLFWYQQALGQGPEFLTYFQNEAQLDKSGLPSDRFFAERPEGSVSTLKIQRTQQEDSAVYLCASSLTPAGEEYGYTFGSGTRLTVV.

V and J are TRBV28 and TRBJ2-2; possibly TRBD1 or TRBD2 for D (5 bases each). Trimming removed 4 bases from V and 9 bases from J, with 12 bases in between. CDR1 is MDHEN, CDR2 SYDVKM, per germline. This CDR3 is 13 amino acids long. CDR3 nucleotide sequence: TGTGCCAGCAGTTCTGGGGGTCGCCGGGAGCTGTTTTTT. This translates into CASSSGGRRELFF.

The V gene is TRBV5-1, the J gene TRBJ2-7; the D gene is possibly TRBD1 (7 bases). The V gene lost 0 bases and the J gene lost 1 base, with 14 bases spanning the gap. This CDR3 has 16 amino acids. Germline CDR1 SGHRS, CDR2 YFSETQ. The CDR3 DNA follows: TGCGCCAGCAGCTTGGCGGCAGGGGGGTCTTCCTACGAGCAGTACTTC. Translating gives CASSLAAGGSSYEQYF.

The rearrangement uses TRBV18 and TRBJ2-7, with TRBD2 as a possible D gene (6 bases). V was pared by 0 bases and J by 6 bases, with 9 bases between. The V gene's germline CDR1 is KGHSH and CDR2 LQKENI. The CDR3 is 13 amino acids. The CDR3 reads CASSPPVGGEQYF. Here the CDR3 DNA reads TGTGCCAGCTCACCACCGGTGGGGGGCGAGCAGTACTTC.

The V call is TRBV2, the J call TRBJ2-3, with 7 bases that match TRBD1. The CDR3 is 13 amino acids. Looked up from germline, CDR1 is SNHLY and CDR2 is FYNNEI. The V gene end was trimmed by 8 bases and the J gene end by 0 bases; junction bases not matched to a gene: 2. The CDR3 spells CASGDRSTDTQYF. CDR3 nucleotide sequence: TGTGCCAGCGGGGACAGAAGCACAGATACGCAGTATTTT.

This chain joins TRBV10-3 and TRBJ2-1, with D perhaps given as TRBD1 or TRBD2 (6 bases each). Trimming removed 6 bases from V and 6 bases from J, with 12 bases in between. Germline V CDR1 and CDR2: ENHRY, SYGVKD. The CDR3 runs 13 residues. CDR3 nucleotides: TGTGCCATCAGGTCACAGGGACTCAATGAGCAGTTCTTC. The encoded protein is CAIRSQGLNEQFF.

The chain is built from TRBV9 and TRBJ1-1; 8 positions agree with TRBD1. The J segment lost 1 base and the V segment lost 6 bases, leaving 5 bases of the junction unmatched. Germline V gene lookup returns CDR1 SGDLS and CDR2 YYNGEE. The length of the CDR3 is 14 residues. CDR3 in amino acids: CASTRTGQNTEAFF. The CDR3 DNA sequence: TGTGCCAGCACCCGGACAGGGCAGAACACTGAAGCTTTCTTT.

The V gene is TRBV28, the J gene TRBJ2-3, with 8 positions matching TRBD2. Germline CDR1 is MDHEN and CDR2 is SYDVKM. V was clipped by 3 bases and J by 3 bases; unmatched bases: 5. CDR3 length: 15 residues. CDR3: CASSFGGGSTDTQYF. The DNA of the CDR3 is TGTGCCAGCAGTTTTGGCGGGGGGTCGACAGATACGCAGTATTTT.